What follows are 25 T cell receptor beta chains derived from one specimen sequenced in a study of T cell responses to AZD1222 COVID-19 vaccine. TCRdb's table, derived via immunoSEQ multiplex PCR, lists solely in-frame clones and lacks some. The sample includes around 250,000 clones, approximately 93% of them seen just once. The input for sequencing was peripheral blood, taken on day 0 of AZD1222 vaccination. Every receptor here comes from an adult in good health.

This sequence joins TRBV4-1 and TRBJ2-1; D call uncertain. V gave up 2 bases and J gave up 4 bases, with 15 bases separating them. The CDR3 runs to 16 residues. Germline V gene lookup returns CDR1 MGHRA and CDR2 YSYEKL. The CDR3 sequence is CASSQLFPNFYNEQFF. The CDR3 DNA sequence: TGCGCCAGCAGCCAACTCTTCCCGAATTTTTACAATGAGCAGTTCTTC.

The rearrangement links TRBV18 to TRBJ2-5, with D hard to call. Per the germline V gene, CDR1 is KGHSH and CDR2 is LQKENI. This CDR3 has 13 amino acids. Trimming stripped 2 bases from V and 3 bases from J, with 7 bases between. For the CDR3, the DNA is TGTGCCAGCTCACCAAGCAGTAAAGAGACCCAGTACTTC. Translating gives CASSPSSKETQYF.

V is TRBV11-2 and J is TRBJ2-7, with D tentatively TRBD2 (5 bases). Germline values: CDR1 SGHAT, CDR2 FQNNGV. Trimming pared 1 base from V and 2 bases from J, leaving 15 bases between. The CDR3 runs to 16 residues. The CDR3 protein is CASSLAMASLTYEQYF. CDR3 bases: TGTGCCAGCAGCTTAGCTATGGCTAGCCTTACCTACGAGCAGTACTTC.

CDR3 DNA: TGCGCCAGCAGCGGGAGAGGACAGGGCGGCTACGAGCAGTACTTC. The encoded protein is CASSGRGQGGYEQYF. This chain uses TRBV5-1 with TRBJ2-7; 8 bases fit TRBD1. The CDR3 has 15 residues. The V and J ends lost 4 bases and 3 bases, in that order; junction bases with no gene match: 9. From germline, CDR1 is SGHRS and CDR2 YFSETQ.

V gene TRBV5-1 combines with J gene TRBJ1-5; D ambiguous. V was cut by 4 bases and J by 6 bases, with 29 bases left in between. CDR1 SGHRS and CDR2 YFSETQ come from the germline V gene. This CDR3 comprises 19 residues. Written as DNA, the CDR3 is TGCGCCAGCAGCCCCGTTTTGGTGGGTTTAGCCGGAATCGGTCAGCCCCAGCATTTT. Its translation is CASSPVLVGLAGIGQPQHF.

The chain employs TRBV6-2 or TRBV6-3 and TRBJ2-7; perhaps TRBD2 as D (6 bases). Trimming left V 2 bases short and J 2 bases short, with 16 bases between. The CDR3 totals 16 residues. Germline CDR1 and CDR2: MNHEY and SVGEGT. The CDR3 region is CASSYESLALAYEQYF. The DNA for the CDR3 is TGTGCCAGCAGTTACGAGAGTCTAGCGCTTGCCTACGAGCAGTACTTC.

The V call is TRBV19, the J call TRBJ1-1; D remains ambiguous. In germline, CDR1 is LNHDA, CDR2 SQIVND (reference sequence). The V end lost 6 bases, the J end lost 0 bases, and 11 bases lay between the germline ends. The CDR3 covers 14 residues. The CDR3 DNA sequence: TGTGCCAGTAGGACTACAAGCCTGAACACTGAAGCTTTCTTT. Its translation: CASRTTSLNTEAFF.

V is TRBV2 and J is TRBJ2-5; D may match TRBD1 or TRBD2 (5 bases each). The CDR3 extends over 16 amino acids. V shed 4 bases and J shed 2 bases, with 17 bases lying between them. CDR1 SNHLY and CDR2 FYNNEI come from the germline V gene. DNA of the CDR3: TGTGCCAGCAGTGGAGGGTCAGGGAGTTCGCAAGAGACCCAGTACTTC. It yields the protein CASSGGSGSSQETQYF. Complete variable domain (other parts from reference TRBV2 and TRBJ2-5): EPEVTQTPSHQVTQMGQEVILRCVPISNHLYFYWYRQILGQKVEFLVSFYNNEISEKSEIFDDQFSVERPDGSNFTLKIRSTKLEDSAMYFCASSGGSGSSQETQYFGPGTRLLVL.

This chain connects TRBV19 to TRBJ1-1; D is perhaps TRBD1 (5 bases). The V and J ends lost 6 bases and 3 bases respectively, with 11 bases between them. Per germline, CDR1 LNHDA and CDR2 SQIVND (reference sequence). The CDR3 loop spans 13 amino acids. CDR3 region: CASSPDRDTEAFF. CDR3 DNA sequence: TGTGCCAGTAGCCCCGACAGAGACACTGAAGCTTTCTTT.

The chain couples TRBV7-9 to TRBJ1-1; 7 bases are a match to TRBD1. The V gene end was trimmed by 2 bases and the J gene end by 5 bases; junction bases not matched to a gene: 5. Germline CDR1 reads SEHNR; CDR2 reads FQNEAQ (reference sequence). This CDR3 contains 14 residues. CDR3 DNA: TGTGCCAGCAGCTTAAATACAGGGGTGACTGAAGCTTTCTTT. Protein product: CASSLNTGVTEAFF.

The chain couples TRBV27 to TRBJ1-2; D perhaps matches TRBD1 (6 bases). The germline V gene has CDR1 MNHEY and CDR2 SMNVEV (reference sequence). The CDR3 consists of 13 residues. V dropped 3 bases and J dropped 8 bases, with 13 bases sitting between them. For the CDR3, the DNA is TGTGCCAGCAGTTTCTTACAGGGAGGGGGCTACACCTTC. As protein: CASSFLQGGGYTF.

The V and J genes are TRBV28 and TRBJ1-2; 7 nucleotides line up with TRBD1. Germline V gene sequence: CDR1 MDHEN, CDR2 SYDVKM. V lost 5 bases to trimming and J lost 8 bases; unmatched junction nucleotides: 8. The CDR3 extends over 13 amino acids. For the CDR3, the DNA is TGTGCCAGCAGTCAGACAGGGCCGCGAGGCTACACCTTC. Translation gives CASSQTGPRGYTF.

The chain links TRBV7-2 to TRBJ1-6; D is uncertain. Deletions cut 7 bases from V and 0 bases from J, with 13 bases between. The CDR3 contains 16 residues. Germline CDR1 reads SGHTA; CDR2 reads FQGNSA. The CDR3 loop reads CASTLFSSSYNSPLHF. The CDR3, as DNA: TGTGCCAGCACCCTCTTCAGTAGCTCCTATAATTCACCCCTCCACTTT.

This chain uses TRBV3-1 (or the pseudogene TRBV3-2) with TRBJ2-3, with TRBD2 matching over 8 bases. Germline V gives CDR1 LGHDT, CDR2 YNNKEL (reference sequence). The CDR3 consists of 16 residues. Trimming took 0 bases from V and 1 from J; bases not matched to a gene: 3. Here the CDR3 reads CASSQDSGVRTDTQYF. CDR3 nucleotides: TGTGCCAGCAGCCAAGATAGCGGGGTCCGCACAGATACGCAGTATTTT.

The J gene is TRBJ2-1, the V gene TRBV7-9; 9 bases line up with TRBD2. Germline assignment: CDR1 SEHNR and CDR2 FQNEAQ (reference sequence). The J segment lost 7 bases and the V segment lost 5 bases, leaving 15 bases of the junction unmatched. The CDR3 spans 17 residues. CDR3 sequence reads: CASSPSFAGGPLNEQFF. The CDR3 DNA reads TGTGCCAGCAGCCCATCCTTTGCGGGGGGGCCATTGAATGAGCAGTTCTTC.

The chain combines TRBV28 with TRBJ2-6; perhaps TRBD1 as D (6 bases). Per germline, CDR1 MDHEN and CDR2 SYDVKM. The CDR3 spans 16 residues. V lost 6 bases, J lost 2 bases, and 14 bases lay in between. The CDR3 sequence: CASRPTGYAGANVLTF. The CDR3 nucleotides read TGTGCCAGCAGACCCACAGGGTATGCTGGGGCCAACGTCCTGACTTTC. Looking up the rest from reference TRBV28 and TRBJ2-6 gives the full variable domain: DVKVTQSSRYLVKRTGEKVFLECVQDMDHENMFWYRQDPGLGLRLIYFSYDVKMKEKGDIPEGYSVSREKKERFSLILESASTNQTSMYLCASRPTGYAGANVLTFGAGSRLTVL.

J is TRBJ1-1 and V is TRBV28; D remains ambiguous. Trimming shortened V by 6 bases and J by 4 bases, and 12 bases separated the two germline ends. Germline CDR1 and CDR2: MDHEN and SYDVKM. The CDR3 sequence is 13 residues long. DNA for the CDR3: TGTGCCAGCAGCCTCAATTGGGGCACTGAAGCTTTCTTT. It yields the protein CASSLNWGTEAFF.

This chain connects TRBV28 to TRBJ1-5; 9 bases agree with TRBD1. CDR3 size: 15 residues. V lost 3 bases, J lost 4 bases, and 4 bases stayed unmatched. Germline CDR1 reads MDHEN; CDR2 reads SYDVKM. CDR3 nucleotide sequence: TGTGCCAGCAGTTTCCCTGGACAGGGGAATCAGCCCCAGCATTTT. Its translation is CASSFPGQGNQPQHF.

The count of this clone is one. This chain connects TRBV20-1 to TRBJ1-5, with 8 bases lining up with TRBD1. V dropped 3 bases and J dropped 4; count of bases not matched to a gene: 11. Looked up from germline, CDR1 is DFQATT and CDR2 is SNEGSKA (reference sequence). The length of the CDR3 is 16 residues. CDR3 nucleotides: TGCAGTGCTAGTTCGGCCCAGGGGGCGTATAATCAGCCCCAGCATTTT. Translating gives CSASSAQGAYNQPQHF.

V is TRBV11-3 and J is TRBJ2-2; D ambiguous. The germline V and J ends were trimmed by 0 bases and 6 bases, with 11 bases remaining between them. The CDR3 length is 15 residues. Germline V gene sequence: CDR1 SGHNT, CDR2 YENEEA. For the CDR3, the DNA is TGTGCCAGCAGCTTAGATGCTAGTAGGGCCGGGGAGCTGTTTTTT. Protein product: CASSLDASRAGELFF. Full variable domain (missing parts from reference TRBV11-3 and TRBJ2-2): EAGVVQSPRYKIIEKKQPVAFWCNPISGHNTLYWYLQNLGQGPELLIRYENEEAVDDSQLPKDRFSAERLKGVDSTLKIQPAELGDSAVYLCASSLDASRAGELFFGEGSRLTVL.

This chain uses TRBV7-2 with TRBJ2-1, with D hard to call. CDR1 and CDR2 from the germline V gene are SGHTA and FQGNSA. V gave up 4 bases and J gave up 3 bases, with 7 bases separating them. This CDR3 is built from 13 residues. CDR3 amino acids: CASSSQLYNEQFF. CDR3 DNA sequence: TGTGCCAGCAGCTCACAGCTCTACAATGAGCAGTTCTTC.

The rearrangement uses TRBV7-6 and TRBJ2-7; TRBD1 or TRBD2 may be the D gene (6 bases each). The length of the CDR3 is 15 residues. Trimming removed 7 bases from V and 6 bases from J, with 22 bases in between. Germline CDR1 SGHVS, CDR2 FNYEAQ. The CDR3 nucleotides are TGTGCCAGCATCAATCGGGGGCGAACCCCTTGCGAGCAGTACTTC. Protein: CASINRGRTPCEQYF.

The rearrangement links TRBV3-1 (or the pseudogene TRBV3-2) to TRBJ1-5; TRBD1 aligns across 8 bases. V was clipped by 5 bases and J by 6 bases; unmatched bases: 9. The CDR3 consists of 15 residues. Germline V CDR1 and CDR2: LGHDT, YNNKEL (reference sequence). The CDR3 nucleotides are TGTGCCAGCAGCTCCGGACAGGGCATGGGTCAGCCCCAGCATTTT. Translated: CASSSGQGMGQPQHF.

V and J are TRBV5-6 and TRBJ2-2; 7 nucleotides match TRBD2. CDR3 length: 15 residues. Unmatched junction bases numbered 6, after V lost 6 bases and J lost 1 base. Germline loops: CDR1 SGHDT, CDR2 YYEEEE. CDR3 loop: CASTSLAVNTGELFF. In nucleotides, the CDR3 is TGTGCCAGCACCTCCCTAGCGGTGAACACCGGGGAGCTGTTTTTT. Drawing the rest from reference TRBV5-6 and TRBJ2-2, the complete variable domain is DAGVTQSPTHLIKTRGQQVTLRCSPKSGHDTVSWYQQALGQGPQFIFQYYEEEERQRGNFPDRFSGHQFPNYSSELNVNALLLGDSALYLCASTSLAVNTGELFFGEGSRLTVL.

The genes are TRBV19 and TRBJ2-2, with 10 positions matching TRBD1. Germline V gene data show CDR1 as LNHDA and CDR2 as SQIVND (reference sequence). Trimming cost V 9 bases and J 3 bases; bases outside gene matches: 4. The CDR3 has 14 residues. The CDR3 here is CASRQGADTGELFF. DNA for the CDR3: TGTGCCAGCCGACAGGGGGCGGACACCGGGGAGCTGTTTTTT.